This is a list of T cell receptor beta chains from one sample in a study of Graves' ophthalmopathy and Graves' hyperthyroidism. Via MiXCR, TCRdb re-called the multiplex PCR reads, giving one row per CDR3 protein. This table has just over 600,000 distinct CDR3 sequences, 22% appearing once. Sequenced input: peripheral blood. Receptors were obtained from a woman younger than 30 with stable Graves' hyperthyroidism. Some clones in this sample may be carry-over from other donors' samples. CDR3s include the opening cysteine and the closing phenylalanine or tryptophan. A D gene is named only where the DNA matches it firmly. Some rows have no size entry. The others give once, few or many, or a class for an expanded clone.

clone_size: -
d_call: -
j_call: TRBJ2-7
v_call: TRBV6-1
cdr3_aa: CASRGPDVYEQYF
cdr3_nt: TGTGCCAGCAGAGGTCCGGATGTCTACGAGCAGTACTTC

clone_size: -
d_call: -
j_call: TRBJ1-5
v_call: TRBV29-1
cdr3_aa: CSVGQGHNQPQHF
cdr3_nt: TGCAGCGTTGGTCAGGGCCACAATCAGCCCCAGCATTTT

clone_size: many
d_call: -
j_call: TRBJ1-1
v_call: TRBV19
cdr3_aa: CASSIAPVMNTEAFF
cdr3_nt: TGTGCCAGTAGTATAGCTCCAGTTATGAACACTGAAGCTTTCTTT

clone_size: -
d_call: -
j_call: TRBJ1-1
v_call: TRBV27
cdr3_aa: CASSPLGAGTEAFF
cdr3_nt: TGTGCCAGCAGCCCGTTGGGGGCTGGCACTGAAGCTTTCTTT

clone_size: many
d_call: TRBD1
j_call: TRBJ2-7
v_call: TRBV7-2
cdr3_aa: CASSWDRGAYEQYF
cdr3_nt: TGTGCCAGCAGCTGGGACAGGGGTGCATACGAGCAGTACTTC

clone_size: many
d_call: -
j_call: TRBJ1-6
v_call: TRBV6-1
cdr3_aa: CASGALRDSPLHF
cdr3_nt: TGTGCCAGCGGTGCCCTGAGGGATTCACCCCTCCACTTT

clone_size: many
d_call: -
j_call: TRBJ1-1
v_call: TRBV6-2/TRBV6-3
cdr3_aa: CASFSNRHMNTEAFF
cdr3_nt: TGTGCCAGCTTCTCGAACAGACACATGAACACTGAAGCTTTCTTT

clone_size: -
d_call: -
j_call: TRBJ1-5
v_call: TRBV29-1
cdr3_aa: CSVPGRIGSRSNQPQHF
cdr3_nt: TGCAGCGTTCCTGGACGGATAGGGTCCCGCAGCAATCAGCCCCAGCATTTT

clone_size: many
d_call: -
j_call: TRBJ1-5
v_call: TRBV6-1
cdr3_aa: CASSEAAAGSNQPQHF
cdr3_nt: TGTGCCAGCAGTGAAGCGGCTGCGGGGAGCAATCAGCCCCAGCATTTT

clone_size: many
d_call: TRBD1
j_call: TRBJ2-2
v_call: TRBV7-3
cdr3_aa: CASSSLTGTGELFF
cdr3_nt: TGTGCCAGCAGCTCCCTGACAGGGACCGGGGAGCTGTTTTTT

clone_size: many
d_call: -
j_call: TRBJ1-1
v_call: TRBV11-2
cdr3_aa: CASSLRGGSNTEAFF
cdr3_nt: TGTGCCAGCAGCCTTCGGGGGGGCTCGAACACTGAAGCTTTCTTT

clone_size: many
d_call: TRBD1
j_call: TRBJ1-5
v_call: TRBV6-1
cdr3_aa: CASSWDRENNQPQHF
cdr3_nt: TGTGCCAGCAGCTGGGACAGGGAAAACAATCAGCCCCAGCATTTT

clone_size: many
d_call: -
j_call: TRBJ2-5
v_call: TRBV24-1
cdr3_aa: CATSDSSGGRQETQYF
cdr3_nt: TGTGCCACCAGTGATTCCAGCGGAGGGAGGCAAGAGACCCAGTACTTC

clone_size: -
d_call: -
j_call: TRBJ1-5
v_call: TRBV12-3/TRBV12-4
cdr3_aa: CASSPFGGQPQHF
cdr3_nt: TGTGCCAGCAGTCCTTTCGGTGGTCAGCCCCAGCATTTT

clone_size: few
d_call: TRBD1
j_call: TRBJ2-5
v_call: TRBV6-5
cdr3_aa: CASSNTGGAGQETQYF
cdr3_nt: TGTGCCAGCAGTAACACAGGGGGCGCGGGACAAGAGACCCAGTACTTC

clone_size: many
d_call: TRBD1
j_call: TRBJ1-1
v_call: TRBV20-1
cdr3_aa: CSARPTGTGGRGTGAFF
cdr3_nt: TGCAGTGCTAGGCCCACCGGGACAGGGGGTCGAGGTACGGGAGCTTTCTTT

clone_size: -
d_call: TRBD1
j_call: TRBJ2-7
v_call: TRBV27
cdr3_aa: CASSPTGVQGISYEQYF
cdr3_nt: TGTGCCAGCAGCCCAACAGGAGTACAGGGGATTTCCTACGAGCAGTACTTC

clone_size: -
d_call: -
j_call: TRBJ1-4
v_call: TRBV12-3/TRBV12-4
cdr3_aa: CASRPTTPGEKLFF
cdr3_nt: TGTGCCAGCAGGCCGACTACGCCCGGGGAAAAACTGTTTTTT

clone_size: many
d_call: TRBD2
j_call: TRBJ2-7
v_call: TRBV20-1
cdr3_aa: CSARGSGRYEQYF
cdr3_nt: TGCAGTGCCAGGGGTAGCGGGAGGTACGAGCAGTACTTC

clone_size: -
d_call: -
j_call: TRBJ1-1
v_call: TRBV7-6
cdr3_aa: CASSLDLSSRAGLTEAFF
cdr3_nt: TGTGCCAGCAGCTTAGATTTGTCCTCCCGGGCAGGGTTAACTGAAGCTTTCTTT

clone_size: few
d_call: TRBD2
j_call: TRBJ2-7
v_call: TRBV15
cdr3_aa: CATSRVGGRRYEQYF
cdr3_nt: TGTGCCACCAGCAGAGTGGGCGGGAGGAGGTACGAGCAGTACTTC

clone_size: many
d_call: -
j_call: TRBJ2-7
v_call: TRBV12-3/TRBV12-4
cdr3_aa: CASSSGTQAYEQYF
cdr3_nt: TGTGCCAGCAGTTCCGGGACACAGGCGTACGAGCAGTACTTC

clone_size: -
d_call: -
j_call: TRBJ1-2
v_call: TRBV7-2
cdr3_aa: CASSHRKGNFGYTF
cdr3_nt: TGTGCCAGCAGTCACAGGAAGGGTAATTTTGGCTACACCTTC

clone_size: -
d_call: TRBD1
j_call: TRBJ2-3
v_call: TRBV28
cdr3_aa: CASSSGQGETDTQYF
cdr3_nt: TGTGCCAGCAGTTCGGGACAGGGTGAGACAGATACGCAGTATTTT

clone_size: many
d_call: -
j_call: TRBJ1-6
v_call: TRBV11-2
cdr3_aa: CASSLGRGMSPLHF
cdr3_nt: TGTGCCAGCAGCCTGGGACGGGGGATGTCACCCCTCCACTTT

clone_size: many
d_call: -
j_call: TRBJ1-2
v_call: TRBV3-1
cdr3_aa: CASSQGNGNYGYTF
cdr3_nt: TGTGCCAGCAGCCAAGGGAACGGGAACTATGGCTACACCTTC

clone_size: few
d_call: TRBD1
j_call: TRBJ1-2
v_call: TRBV6-1
cdr3_aa: CASSEGDRATF
cdr3_nt: TGTGCCAGCAGTGAAGGGGACAGGGCCACCTTC

clone_size: many
d_call: -
j_call: TRBJ1-5
v_call: TRBV12-3/TRBV12-4
cdr3_aa: CASTERVQPQHF
cdr3_nt: TGTGCCAGCACCGAAAGGGTTCAGCCCCAGCATTTT

clone_size: few
d_call: -
j_call: TRBJ2-7
v_call: TRBV2
cdr3_aa: CAIVRRGYEQYF
cdr3_nt: TGTGCCATCGTTAGGAGGGGTTACGAGCAGTACTTC

clone_size: -
d_call: -
j_call: TRBJ1-1
v_call: TRBV15
cdr3_aa: CATSRELTVNTEAFF
cdr3_nt: TGTGCCACCAGCAGGGAACTTACAGTGAACACTGAAGCTTTCTTT

clone_size: many
d_call: -
j_call: TRBJ1-5
v_call: TRBV6-2/TRBV6-3
cdr3_aa: CASSQRTWAQPQHF
cdr3_nt: TGTGCCAGCAGTCAAAGGACCTGGGCCCAGCCCCAGCATTTT

clone_size: many
d_call: TRBD1
j_call: TRBJ1-5
v_call: TRBV20-1
cdr3_aa: CSVSTLGQNSNQPQHF
cdr3_nt: TGCAGTGTCTCAACCCTGGGACAGAATAGCAATCAGCCCCAGCATTTT

clone_size: many
d_call: TRBD1
j_call: TRBJ2-5
v_call: TRBV10-2
cdr3_aa: CASSPTADRARETQYF
cdr3_nt: TGCGCCAGCAGTCCCACCGCGGACAGGGCAAGGGAGACCCAGTACTTC

clone_size: few
d_call: -
j_call: TRBJ2-2
v_call: TRBV18
cdr3_aa: CASSSSTGPNTGELFF
cdr3_nt: TGTGCCAGCTCATCTTCGACAGGCCCGAACACCGGGGAGCTGTTTTTT

clone_size: -
d_call: -
j_call: TRBJ1-1
v_call: TRBV12-3/TRBV12-4
cdr3_aa: CASSLGQGFTEAFF
cdr3_nt: TGTGCCAGCAGTTTAGGGCAGGGGTTCACTGAAGCTTTCTTT

clone_size: many
d_call: -
j_call: TRBJ2-5
v_call: TRBV6-1
cdr3_aa: CASSASENSGGETQYF
cdr3_nt: TGTGCCAGCAGTGCCTCAGAGAACAGCGGTGGGGAGACCCAGTACTTC

clone_size: few
d_call: -
j_call: TRBJ1-3
v_call: TRBV19
cdr3_aa: CASSKRDGSGNTIYF
cdr3_nt: TGTGCCAGTAGTAAGAGGGACGGCTCTGGAAACACCATATATTTT

clone_size: many
d_call: -
j_call: TRBJ1-1
v_call: TRBV19
cdr3_aa: CASAGNMNTEAFF
cdr3_nt: TGTGCCAGTGCAGGGAACATGAACACTGAAGCTTTCTTT

clone_size: -
d_call: -
j_call: TRBJ2-7
v_call: TRBV27
cdr3_aa: CASSLRLPYEQYF
cdr3_nt: TGTGCCAGCAGTTTACGCCTTCCCTACGAGCAGTACTTC